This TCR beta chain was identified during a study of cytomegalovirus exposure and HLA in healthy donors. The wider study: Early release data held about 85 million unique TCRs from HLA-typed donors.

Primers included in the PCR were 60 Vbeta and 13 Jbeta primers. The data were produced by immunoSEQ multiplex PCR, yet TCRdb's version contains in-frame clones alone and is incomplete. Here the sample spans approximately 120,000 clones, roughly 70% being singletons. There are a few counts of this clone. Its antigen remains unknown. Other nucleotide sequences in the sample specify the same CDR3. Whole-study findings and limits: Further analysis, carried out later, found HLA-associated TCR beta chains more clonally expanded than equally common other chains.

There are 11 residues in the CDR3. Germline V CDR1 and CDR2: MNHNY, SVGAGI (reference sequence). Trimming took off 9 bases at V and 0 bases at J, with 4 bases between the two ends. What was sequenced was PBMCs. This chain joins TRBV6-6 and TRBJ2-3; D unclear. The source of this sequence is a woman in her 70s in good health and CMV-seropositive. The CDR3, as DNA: TGTGCCAGTTCGAGCACAGATACGCAGTATTTT. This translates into CASSSTDTQYF.